This T cell receptor beta chain came from a study of T cell changes during pregnancy in multiple sclerosis. The CDR3 consists of 15 residues. V was shortened by 0 bases and J by 8 bases, with 17 bases between the two germline ends. Germline V gene data show CDR1 as SGHNT and CDR2 as YYREEE (reference sequence). The protocol was immunoSEQ multiplex PCR, while the TCRdb copy is restricted to in-frame clones and leaves out a portion. This table has about 20,000 clones, roughly nine tenths appearing once. The origin of this receptor is a female donor in good health, enrolled as a control in a pregnancy study. The input for sequencing was CD8+ T cells from peripheral blood mononuclear cells, taken after pregnancy. The chain uses TRBV5-4 and TRBJ1-1, with a possible D match to TRBD1 (6 bases). For the CDR3, the DNA is TGTGCCAGCAGCTTGGGCGGGGGGCAGGGTGACGAAGCTTTCTTT. It specifies CASSLGGGQGDEAFF. Looking up the rest from reference TRBV5-4 and TRBJ1-1 gives the full variable domain: ETGVTQSPTHLIKTRGQQVTLRCSSQSGHNTVSWYQQALGQGPQFIFQYYREEENGRGNFPPRFSGLQFPNYSSELNVNALELDDSALYLCASSLGGGQGDEAFFGQGTRLTVV.